Sequencing of this TCR beta chain was carried out in a study of cytomegalovirus exposure and HLA in healthy donors. Study results and limitations: Further analysis was carried out later, and it showed several of the most significant clusters appearing linked to common viral pathogens. According to reports, the classifier identified cytomegalovirus status with high specificity and sensitivity.

Germline assignment: CDR1 LGHNA and CDR2 YSLEER. Losses at the gene ends were 0 bases for V and 3 bases for J; bases not matched to a gene: 6. The CDR3 covers 16 residues. A multiplex PCR was run with 60 Vbeta primers and 13 Jbeta primers. Under the authors' procedure: An analysis performed later counted 70 million to 90 million unique TCR beta chains (roughly 11 million of them shared). Repertoires were generated with immunoSEQ multiplex PCR, while TCRdb's copy carries only in-frame clones and drops some. The DNA gave D and trimming, while V, J and clone size come from that table. Among 55,000 or so clones listed, roughly 82% were seen once. Points on this clone: Its antigen is not identified.

The specimen was PBMCs. The chain is built from TRBV4-3 and TRBJ2-7, with 9 bases matching TRBD2. The source of this sequence is a man aged 30-40 years in good health and CMV-seronegative. The CDR3 nucleotides read TGCGCCAGCAGCCAAGATAAGGGTAGCGGGAGCTACGAGCAGTACTTC. It yields the protein CASSQDKGSGSYEQYF.